The 3 T cell receptor beta chains below all came from one sample that was sequenced in a study of T cells in Graves' hyperthyroidism and ophthalmopathy. RNA transcripts provided the source from which TCR beta CDR3 regions were amplified. The HTBI primer set served for first-round RT-PCR of the TCR CDR3. TCRdb reanalysed the multiplex PCR reads using MiXCR and keeps one entry per CDR3 protein. Of 500,000 to 650,000 distinct CDR3 sequences listed, 46% are singletons. The sequencing sample was made of peripheral blood or thyroid tissue (not recorded which). Receptor source: an adult woman with Graves' disease, either hyperthyroidism or ophthalmopathy (not recorded which).

This clonotype was recorded many times. This chain uses TRBV20-1 with TRBJ1-6; tentative D call: TRBD1 (5 bases). In germline, CDR1 is DFQATT, CDR2 SNEGSKA (reference sequence). Trimming removed 0 bases at V and 6 bases at J, with 18 bases between. The CDR3 is 17 residues long. The CDR3 coding sequence is TGCAGTGCTAGAGATAAGCGGGCAGGGATAAGTAATTCACCCCTCCACTTT. Translation: CSARDKRAGISNSPLHF.

This rearrangement joins TRBV20-1 to TRBJ1-5, with D hard to call. The V end lost 5 bases, the J end lost 2 bases, and 13 bases lay between the germline ends. The CDR3 runs to 14 residues. Germline V CDR1 and CDR2: DFQATT, SNEGSKA (reference sequence). CDR3 nucleotides: TGCAGTGCTCGCCGGGAGGTGGGCAATCAGCCCCAGCATTTT. It is translated as CSARREVGNQPQHF.

This clonotype was found a few times. The genes are TRBV30 and TRBJ1-1; D perhaps matches TRBD1 (5 bases). CDR1 is GTSNPN, CDR2 SVGIG, per germline (reference sequence). The CDR3 is 13 residues long. With 2 bases removed from V and 0 bases from J, the gap between germline ends came to 7 bases. The DNA of the CDR3 is TGTGCCTGGAGTACGACAGTGAACACTGAAGCTTTCTTT. Translated: CAWSTTVNTEAFF.